These 27 T cell receptor beta chains were all obtained from the same sample, sequenced in a study of vaccination and CD4 T cells after COVID-19. With the Oncomine TCR Beta short-read assay, DNA from cultured CD4+ T cells was sequenced. Each CDR3 protein gets one entry after TCRdb re-called the PCR reads with MiXCR. Altogether under 30,000 distinct CDR3 sequences are present, over 30% being singletons, with the ten largest covering about 3.4%. Stated time point: late sampling 161 to 241 days after vaccination in three convalescent patients. Treatment denoted: approximately 11-day PBMC culture with coronavirus spike peptide pools or control peptides (ViraFEST assay). Their antigens remain unidentified. Sequenced here: CD4+ T cells from blood, cultured in vitro, sampled about 7 months after SARS-CoV-2 vaccination. All receptors come from a human donor who had recovered from COVID-19.

The chain has TRBV12-3 or TRBV12-4 and TRBJ1-5, with D tentatively TRBD1 (6 bases). Trimming removed 8 bases from V and 5 bases from J, with 13 bases in between. The CDR3 length is 13 residues. The CDR3 spells CASEQGRDQPQHF. The CDR3 coding sequence is TGTGCCAGCGAACAGGGTAGGGATCAGCCCCAGCATTTT.

This clonotype was seen a few times. The CDR3 nucleotides are TGTGCCAGCAGCTTAGGTCTGAACACCGGGGAGCTGTTTTTT. Protein: CASSLGLNTGELFF. The V gene is TRBV7-3, the J gene TRBJ2-2; D ambiguous. The CDR3 extends over 14 amino acids. The germline V gene has CDR1 SGHTA and CDR2 FQGTGA. V lost 2 bases, J lost 1 base, and 5 bases lay in between. Using reference TRBV7-3 and TRBJ2-2 for the parts outside the CDR3, the full variable domain is GAGVSQTPSNKVTEKGKYVELRCDPISGHTALYWYRQSLGQGPEFLIYFQGTGAADDSGLPNDRFFAVRPEGSVSTLKIQRTERGDSAVYLCASSLGLNTGELFFGEGSRLTVL.

This clonotype was observed a handful of times. The chain's CDR3 is CATGTGRNSPLHF. Here the CDR3 DNA reads TGTGCCACCGGGACGGGGAGGAATTCACCCCTCCACTTT. The chain recombines TRBV15 with TRBJ1-6; D is possibly TRBD1 (5 bases). Trimming left V 8 bases short and J 7 bases short, with 12 bases between. CDR3 length equals 13 residues. Germline loops: CDR1 LNHNV, CDR2 YYDKDF (reference sequence).

V gene TRBV20-1 combines with J gene TRBJ2-7; D uncertain. This CDR3 region has 13 residues. Germline V lookup: CDR1 DFQATT, CDR2 SNEGSKA (reference sequence). V lost 6 bases, J lost 3 bases, and 15 bases lay in between. DNA for the CDR3: TGCAGTGCCGGAGTGACGGCGCGCTACGAGCAGTACTTC. Amino acid sequence: CSAGVTARYEQYF.

This chain joins TRBV24-1 and TRBJ1-5; D gene ambiguous. V was pared by 9 bases and J by 0 bases, with 8 bases between. CDR1 and CDR2 from the germline V gene are KGHDR and SFDVKD. The CDR3 is 13 residues long. CDR3 residues: CATQRNSNQPQHF. CDR3 bases: TGTGCCACCCAAAGGAATAGCAATCAGCCCCAGCATTTT.

This clonotype was counted only a few times. The rearrangement joins TRBV15 to TRBJ2-3; 10 bases line up with TRBD2. CDR3 size: 17 residues. Germline V CDR1 and CDR2: LNHNV, YYDKDF (reference sequence). The trim removed 8 bases at V and 0 bases at J, leaving 11 bases unmatched. The CDR3 coding sequence is TGTGCCACCGCAGAACCTATGACTAGCGGGAGCACAGATACGCAGTATTTT. It translates to CATAEPMTSGSTDTQYF.

This rearrangement joins TRBV20-1 to TRBJ1-2; weak D call: TRBD1 (6 bases). This CDR3 contains 12 residues. Deletions cut 6 bases from V and 5 bases from J, with 13 bases between. Germline V gene data show CDR1 as DFQATT and CDR2 as SNEGSKA (reference sequence). The chain's CDR3 is CSATRGGYGYTF. The DNA for the CDR3 is TGCAGTGCCACGAGGGGGGGGTATGGCTACACCTTC.

This clonotype was counted a few times. The chain links TRBV6-5 to TRBJ1-5; D uncertain. CDR3 length: 14 amino acids. The germline V and J ends were trimmed by 1 base and 3 bases, with 7 bases remaining between them. CDR1 is MNHEY, CDR2 SVGAGI, per germline. CDR3 sequence reads: CASSYWVSNQPQHF. For the CDR3, the DNA is TGTGCCAGCAGTTACTGGGTTTCCAATCAGCCCCAGCATTTT.

This clonotype has only a few counts. The chain links TRBV28 to TRBJ1-1; D not certain. CDR1 is MDHEN and CDR2 is SYDVKM in the germline V gene. The CDR3 totals 15 residues. V lost 4 bases and J lost 0, with 12 bases in between. The CDR3 nucleotides are TGTGCCAGCAGTTCCTGGACGGGGATGAACACTGAAGCTTTCTTT. Amino acids: CASSSWTGMNTEAFF.

The chain uses TRBV7-2 and TRBJ2-3; D not resolved. The germline V gene has CDR1 SGHTA and CDR2 FQGNSA. The CDR3 length is 11 residues. The germline V and J ends were trimmed by 6 bases and 5 bases, with 6 bases remaining between them. The CDR3 DNA sequence: TGTGCCAGCAGGGTGGTAGATACGCAGTATTTT. Protein: CASRVVDTQYF.

This chain joins TRBV20-1 and TRBJ2-5; TRBD1 or TRBD2 may be the D gene (6 bases each). Trimming took 6 bases from V and 5 from J, leaving 13 bases between them. The CDR3 length is 12 residues. Germline CDR1 and CDR2: DFQATT and SNEGSKA (reference sequence). The CDR3 nucleotides are TGCAGTGCCGGTCGGGGGCCGGAGACCCAGTACTTC. The encoded protein is CSAGRGPETQYF.

This clonotype was picked up a small number of times. The chain is built from TRBV7-2 and TRBJ2-3, with TRBD2 identical over 12 bases. The CDR3 is made up of 16 amino acids. CDR1 and CDR2 (germline): SGHTA, FQGNSA. The J segment lost 4 bases and the V segment lost 4 bases, leaving 6 bases of the junction unmatched. As DNA, the CDR3 is TGTGCCAGCAGCTCAAGACTAGCGGGAGCGGCAGATACGCAGTATTTT. Translation: CASSSRLAGAADTQYF. Full variable domain (rest looked up from reference TRBV7-2 and TRBJ2-3): GAGVSQSPSNKVTEKGKDVELRCDPISGHTALYWYRQSLGQGLEFLIYFQGNSAPDKSGLPSDRFSAERTGGSVSTLTIQRTQQEDSAVYLCASSSRLAGAADTQYFGPGTRLTVL.

This clonotype came up a few times. The V gene is TRBV20-1, the J gene TRBJ1-5, with 10 positions matching TRBD1. The trim removed 6 bases at V and 7 bases at J, leaving 6 bases unmatched. This CDR3 region has 13 residues. Germline V gives CDR1 DFQATT, CDR2 SNEGSKA (reference sequence). The chain's CDR3 is CSAQDRGLQPQHF. The CDR3 bases are TGCAGTGCCCAAGACAGGGGGCTGCAGCCCCAGCATTTT.

This clonotype came up once. The chain joins TRBV11-3 to TRBJ2-1; 14 nucleotides align to TRBD2. J lost 8 bases, V lost 5 bases, and 8 bases had no gene match. CDR3 length: 16 residues. In germline, CDR1 is SGHNT, CDR2 YENEEA. DNA of the CDR3: TGTGCCAGCAGCCCAGGGACTAGCGGGAGTATTCATGAGCAGTTCTTC. This sequence encodes CASSPGTSGSIHEQFF.

The V call is TRBV15, the J call TRBJ2-6; D possibly corresponds to TRBD1 (5 bases). The CDR3 runs 16 residues. Trimming took off 1 base at V and 0 bases at J, with 7 bases between the two ends. Germline lookup yields CDR1 LNHNV and CDR2 YYDKDF (reference sequence). The CDR3 DNA follows: TGTGCCACCAGCAGAGGGGGCGACTCTGGGGCCAACGTCCTGACTTTC. It yields the protein CATSRGGDSGANVLTF.

The V gene is TRBV7-9, the J gene TRBJ2-1; D is possibly TRBD1 (6 bases). CDR1 is SEHNR and CDR2 is FQNEAQ in the germline V gene (reference sequence). V lost 5 bases to trimming and J lost 9 bases, with 17 bases between them. This CDR3 spans 14 amino acids. CDR3 loop: CASSERFQGGEQFF. As DNA, the CDR3 is TGTGCCAGCAGCGAAAGGTTCCAAGGGGGTGAGCAGTTCTTC.

The V and J genes are TRBV5-4 and TRBJ2-3; D unresolved. V was pared by 2 bases and J by 6 bases, with 13 bases between. The CDR3 is made up of 14 amino acids. Germline CDR1 and CDR2: SGHNT and YYREEE (reference sequence). CDR3 sequence (DNA): TGTGCCAGCAGCTTCAGGTCGGCGCCCGATACGCAGTATTTT. Translated: CASSFRSAPDTQYF.

This sequence joins TRBV20-1 and TRBJ2-1; 14 nucleotides match TRBD2. V lost 6 bases and J lost 1; bases outside the gene matches: 8. The CDR3 is made up of 17 amino acids. CDR1 and CDR2 (germline): DFQATT, SNEGSKA (reference sequence). CDR3 in DNA: TGCAGTGCAAACCCGGGACTAGCGGGAGCATCCTACAATGAGCAGTTCTTC. Its translation is CSANPGLAGASYNEQFF.

The chain has TRBV12-3 or TRBV12-4 and TRBJ1-2; unclear D gene. The ends were cut back, 3 bases at V and 0 bases at J, with 2 bases in the middle. The CDR3 totals 12 residues. The CDR3 DNA reads TGTGCCAGCAGTTTTTCTAACTATGGCTACACCTTC. Its translation is CASSFSNYGYTF.

The chain is built from TRBV6-2 or TRBV6-3 and TRBJ2-7; unclear D gene. The V gene's germline CDR1 is MNHEY and CDR2 SVGEGT. The CDR3 has 13 amino acids. The V gene lost 8 bases and the J gene lost 4 bases, with 15 bases spanning the gap. The CDR3 DNA follows: TGTGCCAGCCGGTCTTCAAACAGATACGAGCAGTACTTC. Protein: CASRSSNRYEQYF.

The gene calls are TRBV5-4 and TRBJ1-5, with D unresolved. The CDR3 is 13 residues long. CDR1 and CDR2 (germline): SGHNT, YYREEE (reference sequence). The V end was cut by 0 bases, the J end by 13 bases, with 14 bases between. The CDR3 sequence: CASSLDGNRVQHF. CDR3 nucleotide sequence: TGTGCCAGCAGCTTGGACGGGAATCGAGTGCAGCATTTT.

The chain has TRBV25-1 and TRBJ2-5; D is undetermined. CDR3 length: 16 amino acids. Germline values: CDR1 MGHDK, CDR2 SYGVNS. The V end was cut by 4 bases, the J end by 3 bases, with 18 bases between. The CDR3 sequence is CASSGLIGLHKETQYF. The CDR3 coding sequence is TGTGCCAGCAGTGGTCTGATTGGGCTGCACAAAGAGACCCAGTACTTC. Supplemented by reference TRBV25-1 and TRBJ2-5, the full variable domain reads EADIYQTPRYLVIGTGKKITLECSQTMGHDKMYWYQQDPGMELHLIHYSYGVNSTEKGDLSSESTVSRIRTEHFPLTLESARPSHTSQYLCASSGLIGLHKETQYFGPGTRLLVL.

V gene TRBV2 combines with J gene TRBJ2-7, with 7 bases matching TRBD1. The V gene's germline CDR1 is SNHLY and CDR2 FYNNEI. V lost 10 bases, J lost 3 bases, and 9 bases stayed unmatched. This CDR3 is 13 amino acids long. CDR3 sequence (DNA): TGTGCCACCCGGTCGGGACAGCACTACGAGCAGTACTTC. Residues: CATRSGQHYEQYF.

This clonotype has a handful of counts. The chain joins TRBV18 to TRBJ2-7, with 13 bases fitting TRBD2. CDR3 length equals 15 residues. Germline lookup yields CDR1 KGHSH and CDR2 LQKENI. V lost 3 bases to trimming and J lost 3 bases; unmatched junction nucleotides: 2. The DNA for the CDR3 is TGTGCCAGCTCACCCGGGACTAGCGGGGACTACGAGCAGTACTTC. Translating it yields CASSPGTSGDYEQYF.

This clonotype was found a few times. DNA of the CDR3: TGTGCCAGCAGTGACAGGATCGAGCAGTACTTC. It specifies CASSDRIEQYF. The chain joins TRBV6-1 to TRBJ2-7; D is unresolved. The germline gives CDR1 MNHNS, CDR2 SASEGT. There are 11 residues in the CDR3. Trimming removed 3 bases at V and 6 bases at J, with 6 bases between.

V usage is TRBV20-1 and J usage is TRBJ2-4; 7 positions agree with TRBD2. Germline CDR1 DFQATT, CDR2 SNEGSKA (reference sequence). Germline trimming cut 0 bases from V and 7 bases from J; bases unmatched to any gene: 6. The CDR3 runs to 14 residues. This CDR3 is CSARERREGNIQYF. CDR3 bases: TGCAGTGCTAGAGAGAGAAGGGAGGGGAACATTCAGTACTTC.

The chain carries TRBV18 and TRBJ2-3; D gene ambiguous. The CDR3 is 13 amino acids. Trimming cost V 3 bases and J 5 bases, with 9 bases left between them. Germline V gene sequence: CDR1 KGHSH, CDR2 LQKENI. The CDR3 spells CASSPRGEDTQYF. The CDR3, as DNA: TGTGCCAGCTCACCCCGTGGGGAAGATACGCAGTATTTT.